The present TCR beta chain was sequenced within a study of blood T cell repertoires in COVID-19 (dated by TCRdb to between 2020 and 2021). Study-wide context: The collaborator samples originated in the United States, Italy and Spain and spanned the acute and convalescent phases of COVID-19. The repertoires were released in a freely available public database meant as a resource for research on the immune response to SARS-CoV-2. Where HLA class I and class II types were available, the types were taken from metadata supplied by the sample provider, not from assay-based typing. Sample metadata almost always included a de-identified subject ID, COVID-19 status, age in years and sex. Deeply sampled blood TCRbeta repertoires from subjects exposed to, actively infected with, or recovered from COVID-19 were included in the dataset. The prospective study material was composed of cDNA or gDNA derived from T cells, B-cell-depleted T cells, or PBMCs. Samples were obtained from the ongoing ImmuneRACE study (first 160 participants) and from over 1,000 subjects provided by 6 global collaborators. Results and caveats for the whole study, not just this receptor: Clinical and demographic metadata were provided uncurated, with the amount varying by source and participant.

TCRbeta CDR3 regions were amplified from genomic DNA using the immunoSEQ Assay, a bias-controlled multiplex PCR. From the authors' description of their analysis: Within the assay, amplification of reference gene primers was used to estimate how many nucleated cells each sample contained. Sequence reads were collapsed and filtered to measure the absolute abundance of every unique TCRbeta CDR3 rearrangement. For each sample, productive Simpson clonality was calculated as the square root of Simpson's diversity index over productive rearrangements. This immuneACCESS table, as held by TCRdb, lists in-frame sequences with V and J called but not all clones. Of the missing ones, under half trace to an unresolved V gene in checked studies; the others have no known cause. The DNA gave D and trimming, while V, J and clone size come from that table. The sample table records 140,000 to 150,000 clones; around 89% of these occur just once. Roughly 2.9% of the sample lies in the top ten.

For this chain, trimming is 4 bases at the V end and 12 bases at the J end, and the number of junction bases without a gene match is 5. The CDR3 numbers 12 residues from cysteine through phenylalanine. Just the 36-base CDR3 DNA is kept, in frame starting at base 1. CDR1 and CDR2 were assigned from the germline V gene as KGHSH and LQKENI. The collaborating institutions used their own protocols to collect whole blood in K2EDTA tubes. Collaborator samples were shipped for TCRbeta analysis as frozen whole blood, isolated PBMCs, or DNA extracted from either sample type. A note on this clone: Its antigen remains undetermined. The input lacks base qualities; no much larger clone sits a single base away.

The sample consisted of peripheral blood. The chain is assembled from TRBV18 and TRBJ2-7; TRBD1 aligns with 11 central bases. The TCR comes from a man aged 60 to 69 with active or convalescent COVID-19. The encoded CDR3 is CASSRRDRGTYF. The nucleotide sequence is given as TGTGCCAGCTCACGCCGGGACAGGGGGACGTACTTC.